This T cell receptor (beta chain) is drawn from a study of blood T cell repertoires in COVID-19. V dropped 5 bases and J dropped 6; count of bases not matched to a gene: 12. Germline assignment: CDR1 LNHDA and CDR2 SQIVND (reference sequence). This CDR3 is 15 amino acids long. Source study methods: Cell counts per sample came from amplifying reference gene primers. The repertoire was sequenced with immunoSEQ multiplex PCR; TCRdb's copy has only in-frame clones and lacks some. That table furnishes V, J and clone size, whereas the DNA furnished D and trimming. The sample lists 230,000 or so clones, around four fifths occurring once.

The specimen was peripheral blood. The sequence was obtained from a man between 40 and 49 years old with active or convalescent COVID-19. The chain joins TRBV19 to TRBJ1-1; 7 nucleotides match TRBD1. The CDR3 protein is CASSLIDRDFAEAFF. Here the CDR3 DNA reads TGTGCCAGTAGTTTAATAGACAGGGATTTCGCTGAAGCTTTCTTT.